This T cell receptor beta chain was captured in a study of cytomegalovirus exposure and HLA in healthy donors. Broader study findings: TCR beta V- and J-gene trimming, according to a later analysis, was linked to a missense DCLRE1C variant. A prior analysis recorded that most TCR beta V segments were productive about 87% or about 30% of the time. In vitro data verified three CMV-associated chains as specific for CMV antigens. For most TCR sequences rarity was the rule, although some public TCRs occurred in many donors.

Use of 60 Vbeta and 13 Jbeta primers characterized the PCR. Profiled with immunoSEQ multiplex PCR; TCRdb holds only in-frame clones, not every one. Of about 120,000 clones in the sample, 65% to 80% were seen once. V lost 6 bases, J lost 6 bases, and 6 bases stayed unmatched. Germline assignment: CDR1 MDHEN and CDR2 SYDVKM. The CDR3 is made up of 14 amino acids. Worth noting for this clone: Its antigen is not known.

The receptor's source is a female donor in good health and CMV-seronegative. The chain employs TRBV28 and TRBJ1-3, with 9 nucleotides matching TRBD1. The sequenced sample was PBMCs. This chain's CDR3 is CASRRQGVENTIYF. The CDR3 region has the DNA TGTGCCAGCAGGCGACAGGGGGTAGAAAACACCATATATTTT.